This T cell receptor beta chain stems from a study of blood T cell repertoires in COVID-19. Looking at the study overall: COVID-19 samples from acute and convalescent phases originated in the United States, Italy and Spain. T cells, B-cell-depleted T cells, or PBMCs supplied cDNA or gDNA.

Study processing details: Amplified reference gene primers provided the basis for estimating nucleated cell counts. Profiling relied on immunoSEQ multiplex PCR, and the TCRdb table lists in-frame clones only, not all of them. D and trimming come from the DNA, and the V and J calls and clone size come from that table. The table lists roughly 98,000 clones, about 81% of them singletons, with less than 15% in the top ten. The CDR3 has 16 amino acids. The source material was peripheral blood. J is TRBJ2-3 and V is TRBV21-1; the tabulated D call, TRBD2, remains unverified against the DNA. TRBV21-1 is marked as a pseudogene. This receptor was identified in a human donor in a cohort sampled during active COVID-19. This CDR3 reads CANPKRWRGDTDTQYF. As DNA, the CDR3 is TGTGCCAACCCCAAAAGATGGCGGGGGGATACAGATACGCAGTATTTT.